These T cell receptor beta chains were read from a single sample in a study of T cells in Graves' hyperthyroidism and ophthalmopathy. A single record per CDR3 protein comes from TCRdb applying MiXCR to the multiplex PCR reads. The data show 550,000 to 600,000 distinct CDR3 sequences, with 13% to 15% seen just once and more than 6% held by the top ten. Sequenced material: blood. The receptors originated from a woman between 18 and 29 years old with Graves' ophthalmopathy. Each CDR3 is given with its conserved first and last residue. The D gene is left open where the match is weak. Clone size is shown for a subset of rows, as once, few, many or a class of expanded clone.

abundance: many
d_gene: TRBD2
j_gene: TRBJ2-7
v_gene: TRBV7-2
CDR3nt: TGTGCCAGCAGCTTAGGGGAGGGGCGGGAGCAGTACTTC
CDR3aa: CASSLGEGREQYF

abundance: many
d_gene: -
j_gene: TRBJ2-2
v_gene: TRBV11-3
CDR3nt: TGTGCCAGCAGGTACAGGGTAACGAACACCGGGGAGCTGTTTTTT
CDR3aa: CASRYRVTNTGELFF

abundance: many
d_gene: TRBD2
j_gene: TRBJ2-5
v_gene: TRBV29-1
CDR3nt: TGCAGCGTTGAGAGCGGGAGAGGGCTGGAGACCCAGTACTTC
CDR3aa: CSVESGRGLETQYF

abundance: -
d_gene: -
j_gene: TRBJ1-4
v_gene: TRBV24-1
CDR3nt: TGTGCCACCAGTGATTTTGACGGAATTAATGAAAAACTGTTTTTT
CDR3aa: CATSDFDGINEKLFF

abundance: -
d_gene: -
j_gene: TRBJ2-7
v_gene: TRBV6-2/TRBV6-3
CDR3nt: TGTGCCAGCAGTCCCGCCGCCGCCTACGAGCAGTACTTC
CDR3aa: CASSPAAAYEQYF

abundance: few
d_gene: -
j_gene: TRBJ1-5
v_gene: TRBV20-1
CDR3nt: TGCAGTGCTAGAGATACGACCGCAAGGGCCGCTTGGGTCGCCCAGCATTTT
CDR3aa: CSARDTTARAAWVAQHF

abundance: many
d_gene: -
j_gene: TRBJ1-4
v_gene: TRBV12-5
CDR3nt: TGTGCTAGTGGTTTGGTACGGGGCAGCGGTAATGAAAAACTGTTTTTT
CDR3aa: CASGLVRGSGNEKLFF

abundance: -
d_gene: -
j_gene: TRBJ1-5
v_gene: TRBV4-1
CDR3nt: TGCGCCAGCAGCCAAGTGATTTTTGGGGGTATCCAGCATTTT
CDR3aa: CASSQVIFGGIQHF

abundance: -
d_gene: -
j_gene: TRBJ2-7
v_gene: TRBV2
CDR3nt: TGTGCCAGCAGTGAGGGTGCGAGCTCCTACGAGCAGTACTTC
CDR3aa: CASSEGASSYEQYF

abundance: -
d_gene: -
j_gene: TRBJ2-4
v_gene: TRBV7-9
CDR3nt: TGTGCCAGCAGCTTAGTTGGGAACGACATTCAGTACTTC
CDR3aa: CASSLVGNDIQYF

abundance: many
d_gene: -
j_gene: TRBJ1-1
v_gene: TRBV20-1
CDR3nt: TGCAGTGCTAGGCCGGTGGGGCTCATGAACACTGAAGCTTTCTTT
CDR3aa: CSARPVGLMNTEAFF

abundance: many
d_gene: TRBD1
j_gene: TRBJ1-1
v_gene: TRBV6-5
CDR3nt: TGTGCCAGCAGCTACCGACAGGGACGGACGAACACTGAAGCTTTCTTT
CDR3aa: CASSYRQGRTNTEAFF

abundance: many
d_gene: TRBD1
j_gene: TRBJ1-2
v_gene: TRBV30
CDR3nt: TGTGCCTGGAGTGTACCCAGGGGGCAGGGGGGCTACACCTTC
CDR3aa: CAWSVPRGQGGYTF

abundance: many
d_gene: TRBD2
j_gene: TRBJ2-1
v_gene: TRBV11-1
CDR3nt: TGTGCCAGCAGCGCCGCTAGCGGGACCTACAATGAGCAGTTCTTC
CDR3aa: CASSAASGTYNEQFF

abundance: few
d_gene: -
j_gene: TRBJ2-3
v_gene: TRBV14
CDR3nt: TGTGCCAGCAGCCAAGGGCGGCTAGCTCGAACAGATACGCAGTATTTT
CDR3aa: CASSQGRLARTDTQYF

abundance: many
d_gene: TRBD1
j_gene: TRBJ2-7
v_gene: TRBV28
CDR3nt: TGTGCCAGCAGCCGGGACAGAGTCATCTACGAGCAGTACTTC
CDR3aa: CASSRDRVIYEQYF

abundance: -
d_gene: -
j_gene: TRBJ1-1
v_gene: TRBV20-1
CDR3nt: TGCAGTGCTAGAGATCAAGAGGACACTGAAGCTTTCTTT
CDR3aa: CSARDQEDTEAFF

abundance: many
d_gene: -
j_gene: TRBJ2-7
v_gene: TRBV20-1
CDR3nt: TGCAGTGCTAGGACAGCTGTGGGGGAGCAGTACTTC
CDR3aa: CSARTAVGEQYF

abundance: many
d_gene: TRBD1
j_gene: TRBJ2-3
v_gene: TRBV7-8
CDR3nt: TGTGCCAGCAGCTATCCCCCGGACAGGGCGACTAGCACAGATACGCAGTATTTT
CDR3aa: CASSYPPDRATSTDTQYF

abundance: -
d_gene: TRBD2
j_gene: TRBJ2-2
v_gene: TRBV6-2/TRBV6-3
CDR3nt: TGTGCCAGCAGTTCCCTAGCGGGAGTATCATACACCGGGGAGCTGTTTTTT
CDR3aa: CASSSLAGVSYTGELFF

abundance: -
d_gene: -
j_gene: TRBJ2-1
v_gene: TRBV7-9
CDR3nt: TGTGCCAGCAGCCGAAATGACTCCCCGAGGCCGTTCTTC
CDR3aa: CASSRNDSPRPFF

abundance: few
d_gene: -
j_gene: TRBJ1-1
v_gene: TRBV6-6
CDR3nt: TGTGCCAGCAGTTACTCGGGGGGATCTGAAGCTTTCTTT
CDR3aa: CASSYSGGSEAFF

abundance: many
d_gene: -
j_gene: TRBJ1-1
v_gene: TRBV7-3
CDR3nt: TGTGCCAGCAGCTTAAATACGGGTCTGGAAGCTTTCTTT
CDR3aa: CASSLNTGLEAFF

abundance: many
d_gene: -
j_gene: TRBJ1-2
v_gene: TRBV11-2
CDR3nt: TGTGCCAGCAGCTCGGACGGCTATGGCTACACCTTC
CDR3aa: CASSSDGYGYTF

abundance: many
d_gene: -
j_gene: TRBJ2-3
v_gene: TRBV29-1
CDR3nt: TGCAGCGTTCTAGCGAGCACAGATACGCAGTATTTT
CDR3aa: CSVLASTDTQYF

abundance: few
d_gene: -
j_gene: TRBJ2-3
v_gene: TRBV3-1
CDR3nt: TGTGCCAGCAGCCAAGAGGGGCCGCAGGGTATTACAGATACGCAGTATTTT
CDR3aa: CASSQEGPQGITDTQYF

abundance: many
d_gene: -
j_gene: TRBJ2-3
v_gene: TRBV7-9
CDR3nt: TGTGCCAGCAGCTTCCATGGGATGGGCACAGATACGCAGTATTTT
CDR3aa: CASSFHGMGTDTQYF

abundance: few
d_gene: -
j_gene: TRBJ2-7
v_gene: TRBV19
CDR3nt: TGTGCCAGTAGTATCGTAGACGGTGGATCCTACGAGCAGTACTTC
CDR3aa: CASSIVDGGSYEQYF

abundance: few
d_gene: TRBD2
j_gene: TRBJ2-7
v_gene: TRBV4-1
CDR3nt: TGCGCCAGCAGCCAACCAATCCTAGCGGGAGACCTCTCCTACGAGCAGTACTTC
CDR3aa: CASSQPILAGDLSYEQYF

abundance: many
d_gene: -
j_gene: TRBJ1-1
v_gene: TRBV6-2/TRBV6-3
CDR3nt: TGTGCCAGCAGTTACTCGTTTGGCGCAGGGCCTACCGACACTGAAGCTTTCTTT
CDR3aa: CASSYSFGAGPTDTEAFF

abundance: few
d_gene: TRBD2
j_gene: TRBJ2-3
v_gene: TRBV5-1
CDR3nt: TGCGCCAGCAGCTTAGCGGGAGTTGGCCCAGATACGCAGTATTTT
CDR3aa: CASSLAGVGPDTQYF

abundance: many
d_gene: -
j_gene: TRBJ1-2
v_gene: TRBV12-5
CDR3nt: TGTGCTAGTGGTCCCGGACAGTTCTATGGCTACACCTTC
CDR3aa: CASGPGQFYGYTF

abundance: many
d_gene: TRBD2
j_gene: TRBJ2-1
v_gene: TRBV11-2
CDR3nt: TGTGCCAGCAGCTTAGGACTAGCGGGAGTTGGCTCCTACAATGAGCAGTTCTTC
CDR3aa: CASSLGLAGVGSYNEQFF

abundance: -
d_gene: -
j_gene: TRBJ2-6
v_gene: TRBV6-5
CDR3nt: TGTGCCAGCAGTTACTTCCTCTCTGGGGCCAACGTCCTGACTTTC
CDR3aa: CASSYFLSGANVLTF

abundance: many
d_gene: TRBD1
j_gene: TRBJ2-3
v_gene: TRBV20-1
CDR3nt: TGCAGTGCTAGTCGAGGACAGGGAGGAACAGATACGCAGTATTTT
CDR3aa: CSASRGQGGTDTQYF

abundance: -
d_gene: TRBD1
j_gene: TRBJ2-7
v_gene: TRBV5-4
CDR3nt: TGTGCCAGCAGCCCAGTGGGACAGGGGGGCTACGAGCAGTACTTC
CDR3aa: CASSPVGQGGYEQYF

abundance: -
d_gene: TRBD1
j_gene: TRBJ1-2
v_gene: TRBV4-3
CDR3nt: TGCGCCAGCAGCCAATTCCCGGGACAGGGTTCTCACTATGGCTACACCTTC
CDR3aa: CASSQFPGQGSHYGYTF

abundance: -
d_gene: TRBD1
j_gene: TRBJ2-3
v_gene: TRBV29-1
CDR3nt: TGCAGCGTTTTAAGGACAGGGGGGTCAGATACGCAGTATTTT
CDR3aa: CSVLRTGGSDTQYF

abundance: many
d_gene: TRBD1
j_gene: TRBJ2-1
v_gene: TRBV2
CDR3nt: TGTGCCAGCAGCCGCCAGACAGGGGGGAATGAGCAGTTCTTC
CDR3aa: CASSRQTGGNEQFF

abundance: many
d_gene: TRBD1
j_gene: TRBJ1-2
v_gene: TRBV7-2
CDR3nt: TGTGCCAGCAGCTTGGACAGGCATGGCTACACCTTC
CDR3aa: CASSLDRHGYTF

abundance: many
d_gene: -
j_gene: TRBJ2-2
v_gene: TRBV5-4
CDR3nt: TGTGCCAGCAGCTTGGCCTATGGTGCTCACACCGGGGAGCTGTTTTTT
CDR3aa: CASSLAYGAHTGELFF

abundance: many
d_gene: TRBD1
j_gene: TRBJ2-7
v_gene: TRBV5-5
CDR3nt: TGTGCCAGCAGCTTGGGGGACAGGGGGCTTTACGAGCAGTACTTC
CDR3aa: CASSLGDRGLYEQYF

abundance: -
d_gene: TRBD1
j_gene: TRBJ2-7
v_gene: TRBV4-2
CDR3nt: TGTGCCAGCAGCCAAGCGGACAGGGCAAATTCCTACGAGCAGTACTTC
CDR3aa: CASSQADRANSYEQYF

abundance: -
d_gene: TRBD2
j_gene: TRBJ2-2
v_gene: TRBV5-1
CDR3nt: TGCGCCAGCAGCATTAGCGGGAGAGGGACCGGGGAGCTGTTTTTT
CDR3aa: CASSISGRGTGELFF

abundance: many
d_gene: -
j_gene: TRBJ1-2
v_gene: TRBV27
CDR3nt: TGTGCCAGCAGTTTGGCAGGAGGGCCCTATGGCTACACCTTC
CDR3aa: CASSLAGGPYGYTF

abundance: many
d_gene: -
j_gene: TRBJ2-3
v_gene: TRBV27
CDR3nt: TGTGCCAGCAGTTTATTTTGGCTGGGGAGCACAGATACGCAGTATTTT
CDR3aa: CASSLFWLGSTDTQYF

abundance: many
d_gene: TRBD2
j_gene: TRBJ2-1
v_gene: TRBV24-1
CDR3nt: TGTGCCACCAGTGACTCTAGCGGGACGAGCTCCTACAATGAGCAGTTCTTC
CDR3aa: CATSDSSGTSSYNEQFF

abundance: -
d_gene: TRBD2
j_gene: TRBJ2-7
v_gene: TRBV20-1
CDR3nt: TGCAGTGCTAAACTAGCGGGACGCCACGAGCAGTACTTC
CDR3aa: CSAKLAGRHEQYF

abundance: many
d_gene: -
j_gene: TRBJ1-4
v_gene: TRBV11-2
CDR3nt: TGTGCCAGCAGCCCCCAGTGGGCGAGTGAAAAACTGTTTTTT
CDR3aa: CASSPQWASEKLFF

abundance: many
d_gene: TRBD2
j_gene: TRBJ2-3
v_gene: TRBV2
CDR3nt: TGTGCCACCACCTTACAGCCGGGACTAGCGGGCAAGCGCACAGATACGCAGTATTTT
CDR3aa: CATTLQPGLAGKRTDTQYF

abundance: many
d_gene: TRBD2
j_gene: TRBJ2-5
v_gene: TRBV12-3/TRBV12-4
CDR3nt: TGTGCCAGCAGCCACGGACTAGCGGGAGGAGAGACCCAGTACTTC
CDR3aa: CASSHGLAGGETQYF

abundance: few
d_gene: TRBD1
j_gene: TRBJ1-1
v_gene: TRBV5-1
CDR3nt: TGCGCCAGCAGCTTGGAGGGGGCCGCGACTGAAGCTTTCTTT
CDR3aa: CASSLEGAATEAFF

abundance: many
d_gene: -
j_gene: TRBJ2-3
v_gene: TRBV20-1
CDR3nt: TGCAGTGCTAGAGATACGGGGGCGATTTCGGATACGCAGTATTTT
CDR3aa: CSARDTGAISDTQYF

abundance: -
d_gene: -
j_gene: TRBJ2-3
v_gene: TRBV5-6
CDR3nt: TGTGCCAGCGCCGGACCTTGGGATACGCAGTATTTT
CDR3aa: CASAGPWDTQYF

abundance: many
d_gene: -
j_gene: TRBJ1-3
v_gene: TRBV30
CDR3nt: TGTGCCTGGAGTTCCTACCTCTGGGACACCATATATTTT
CDR3aa: CAWSSYLWDTIYF

abundance: -
d_gene: -
j_gene: TRBJ2-2
v_gene: TRBV9
CDR3nt: TGTGCCAGCAGCGTATTGCGCGAGATGGTCAACACCGGGGAGCTGTTTTTT
CDR3aa: CASSVLREMVNTGELFF

abundance: -
d_gene: -
j_gene: TRBJ2-2
v_gene: TRBV7-9
CDR3nt: TGTGCCAGCAGCTCCGCGAGCGGGCCCAACACCGGGGAGCTGTTTTTT
CDR3aa: CASSSASGPNTGELFF

abundance: -
d_gene: -
j_gene: TRBJ1-5
v_gene: TRBV5-5
CDR3nt: TGTGCCAGCGGCTACCGGGCAGTTGATCAGCCCCAGCATTTT
CDR3aa: CASGYRAVDQPQHF

abundance: many
d_gene: TRBD1
j_gene: TRBJ2-7
v_gene: TRBV7-2
CDR3nt: TGTGCCAGCAGCTCGGGGACAGGGCCTTCCTACGAGCAGTACTTC
CDR3aa: CASSSGTGPSYEQYF

abundance: many
d_gene: TRBD1
j_gene: TRBJ1-1
v_gene: TRBV11-2
CDR3nt: TGTGCCAGCAGCTTACTCGGACAGGCTACCGCTGAAGCTTTCTTT
CDR3aa: CASSLLGQATAEAFF